A selection of T cell receptor beta chains follows, all from one sample in a study of cytomegalovirus exposure and HLA in healthy donors. Clones were sequenced by immunoSEQ multiplex PCR, and TCRdb holds only the in-frame ones, with some missing. The sample holds 100,000 or so clones, 78% seen once. The specimen sequenced was PBMCs. These receptors were obtained from a male donor in good health and CMV-seronegative. The CDR3 runs from the conserved cysteine through the conserved F or W. A D gene is named only where the DNA matches it firmly. Rows may omit the clone size; those that give it use once, few, many or a size class.

j_call d_call v_call clone_size cdr3_aa cdr3_nt
TRBJ2-2 TRBD2 TRBV5-1 NA CASIDLAGGPGTGELFF TGCGCCAGCATTGACTTAGCGGGAGGGCCGGGAACCGGGGAGCTGTTTTTT
TRBJ1-1 NA TRBV5-1 NA CASRQVLNTEAFF TGCGCCAGTCGCCAGGTGCTGAACACTGAAGCTTTCTTT
TRBJ2-7 NA TRBV4-1 NA CASSQDSARGSYEQYF TGCGCCAGCAGCCAAGATTCGGCTAGGGGGTCGTACGAGCAGTACTTC
TRBJ2-5 NA TRBV27 many CASSRAGLQETQYF TGTGCCAGCAGCCGGGCGGGGCTTCAAGAGACCCAGTACTTC
TRBJ1-6 NA TRBV27 NA CASRLQGSKNSPLHF TGTGCCAGCAGGCTCCAGGGTTCTAAAAATTCACCCCTCCACTTT
TRBJ2-2 NA TRBV4-3 few CASSQDVLGQGRTGELFF TGCGCCAGCAGCCAAGATGTATTAGGCCAGGGGCGCACCGGGGAGCTGTTTTTT
TRBJ2-7 TRBD2 TRBV2 NA CASRKGLAVYEQYF TGTGCCAGCAGAAAGGGACTAGCGGTATACGAGCAGTACTTC
TRBJ2-2 TRBD1 TRBV18 NA CASSPSPGQGTGELFF TGTGCCAGCTCACCCTCGCCGGGACAGGGTACCGGGGAGCTGTTTTTT
TRBJ2-6 TRBD2 TRBV2 few CAGGSGRAGGANVLTF TGTGCCGGGGGTAGCGGGAGGGCCGGTGGGGCCAACGTCCTGACTTTC
TRBJ1-5 TRBD1 TRBV5-1 NA CASSLTGATNQPQHF TGCGCCAGCAGCTTGACAGGGGCAACCAATCAGCCCCAGCATTTT
TRBJ2-7 NA TRBV7-2 NA CASSFNRASYEQYF TGTGCCAGCAGCTTCAACAGGGCCTCCTACGAGCAGTACTTC
TRBJ2-2 TRBD1 TRBV4-3 few CASSQGTGGSGELFF TGCGCCAGCAGCCAAGGGACAGGGGGCTCCGGGGAGCTGTTTTTT
TRBJ1-4 NA TRBV30 NA CAFTRGLENEKLFF TGTGCCTTTACCCGGGGACTGGAGAATGAAAAACTGTTTTTT
TRBJ1-1 NA TRBV15 few CATSRQGGRDTEAFF TGTGCCACCAGCAGACAGGGAGGGAGGGATACTGAAGCTTTCTTT
TRBJ2-7 TRBD2 TRBV27 NA CASKRTGGSSYEQYF TGTGCCAGCAAACGGACTGGCGGGAGCTCCTACGAGCAGTACTTC
TRBJ1-5 NA TRBV6-1 NA CASSELVTRGSEQPQHF TGTGCCAGCAGTGAATTAGTGACACGGGGATCGGAGCAGCCCCAGCATTTT
TRBJ2-6 NA TRBV5-1 NA CASSLIGVRGSSGANVLTF TGCGCCAGCAGCTTAATTGGAGTCAGGGGATCCTCTGGGGCCAACGTCCTGACTTTC
TRBJ2-1 TRBD2 TRBV18 few CASSLRTSSEQFF TGTGCCAGCTCACTACGGACTAGCAGTGAGCAGTTCTTC
TRBJ2-1 NA TRBV5-6 NA CASSLGVGVEFF TGTGCCAGCAGCTTGGGGGTGGGCGTAGAGTTCTTC
TRBJ2-7 NA TRBV30 NA CAWSPTALPYEQYF TGTGCCTGGAGCCCGACAGCCCTGCCCTACGAGCAGTACTTC